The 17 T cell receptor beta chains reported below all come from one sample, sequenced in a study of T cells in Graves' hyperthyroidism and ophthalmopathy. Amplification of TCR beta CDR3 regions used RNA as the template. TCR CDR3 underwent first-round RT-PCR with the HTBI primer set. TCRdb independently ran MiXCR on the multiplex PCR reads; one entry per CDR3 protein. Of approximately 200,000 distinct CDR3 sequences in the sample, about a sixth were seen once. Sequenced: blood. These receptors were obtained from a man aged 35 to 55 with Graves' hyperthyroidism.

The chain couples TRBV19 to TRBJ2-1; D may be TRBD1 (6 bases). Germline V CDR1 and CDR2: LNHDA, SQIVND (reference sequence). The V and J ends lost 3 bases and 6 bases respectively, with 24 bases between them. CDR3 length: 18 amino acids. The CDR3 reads CASSMLGAGSFGGNEQFF. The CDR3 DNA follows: TGTGCCAGTAGTATGCTGGGGGCAGGGTCATTCGGTGGCAATGAGCAGTTCTTC.

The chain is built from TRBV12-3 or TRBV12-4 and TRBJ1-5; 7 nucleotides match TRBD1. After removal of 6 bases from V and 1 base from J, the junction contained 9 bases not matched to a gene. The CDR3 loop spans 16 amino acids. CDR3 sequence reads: CASSSPDRASNQPQHF. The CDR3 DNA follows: TGTGCCAGCAGCTCCCCCGACAGGGCCAGCAATCAGCCCCAGCATTTT.

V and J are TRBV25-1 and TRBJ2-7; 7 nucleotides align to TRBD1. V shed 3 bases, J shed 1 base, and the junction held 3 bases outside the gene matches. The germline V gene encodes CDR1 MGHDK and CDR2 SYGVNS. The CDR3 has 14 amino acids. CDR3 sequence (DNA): TGTGCCAGCAGTGATCACAGGGGTTCCTACGAGCAGTACTTC. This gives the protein CASSDHRGSYEQYF.

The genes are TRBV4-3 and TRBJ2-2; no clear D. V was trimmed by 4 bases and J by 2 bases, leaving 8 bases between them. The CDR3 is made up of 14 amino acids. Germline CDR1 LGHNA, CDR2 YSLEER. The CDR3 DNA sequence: TGCGCCAGCAGCCCTACGGACAACACCGGGGAGCTGTTTTTT. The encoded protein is CASSPTDNTGELFF.

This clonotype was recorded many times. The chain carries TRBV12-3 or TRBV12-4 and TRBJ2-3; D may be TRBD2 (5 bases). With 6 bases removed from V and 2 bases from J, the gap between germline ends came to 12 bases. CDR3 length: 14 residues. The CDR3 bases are TGTGCCAGCAGGCGGACTGGATACACAGATACGCAGTATTTT. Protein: CASRRTGYTDTQYF.

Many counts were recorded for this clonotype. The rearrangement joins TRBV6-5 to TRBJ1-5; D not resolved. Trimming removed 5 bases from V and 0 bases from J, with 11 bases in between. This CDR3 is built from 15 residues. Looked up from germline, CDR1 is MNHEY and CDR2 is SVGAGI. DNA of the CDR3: TGTGCCAGCAGTCCCTCAGACCTTAGCAATCAGCCCCAGCATTTT. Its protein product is CASSPSDLSNQPQHF.

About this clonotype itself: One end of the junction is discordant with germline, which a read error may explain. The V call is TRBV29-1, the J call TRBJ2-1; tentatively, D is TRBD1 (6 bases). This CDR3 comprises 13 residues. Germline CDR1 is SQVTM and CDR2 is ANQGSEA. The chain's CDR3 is CSVVQGIRNELFF. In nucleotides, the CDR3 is TGCAGCGTTGTACAGGGAATACGAAATGAGCTGTTCTTC.

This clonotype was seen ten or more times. The CDR3 coding sequence is TGTGCCAGCACCTCTCGGGGATTGGATGAAGCTTTCTTT. Translation: CASTSRGLDEAFF. This sequence joins TRBV27 and TRBJ1-1; D remains unclear. The V and J ends lost 7 bases and 7 bases respectively, with 16 bases between them. The CDR3 is 13 residues long. The germline gives CDR1 MNHEY, CDR2 SMNVEV (reference sequence).

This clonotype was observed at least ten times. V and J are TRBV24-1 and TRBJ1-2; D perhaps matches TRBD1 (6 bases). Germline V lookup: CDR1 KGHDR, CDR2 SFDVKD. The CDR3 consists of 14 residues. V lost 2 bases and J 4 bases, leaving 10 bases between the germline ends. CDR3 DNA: TGTGCCACCAGTGATTACAGGGTCGGCTATGGCTACACCTTC. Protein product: CATSDYRVGYGYTF.

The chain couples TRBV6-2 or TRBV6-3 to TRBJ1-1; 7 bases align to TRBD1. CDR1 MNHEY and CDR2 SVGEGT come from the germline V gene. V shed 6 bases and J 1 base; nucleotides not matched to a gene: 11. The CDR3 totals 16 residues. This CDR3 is CASRGTTGTANTEAFF. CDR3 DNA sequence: TGTGCCAGCAGGGGAACTACCGGGACAGCGAACACTGAAGCTTTCTTT.

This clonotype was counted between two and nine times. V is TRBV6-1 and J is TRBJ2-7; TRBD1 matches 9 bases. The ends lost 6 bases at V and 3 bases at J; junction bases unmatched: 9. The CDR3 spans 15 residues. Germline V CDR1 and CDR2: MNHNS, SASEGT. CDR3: CASRRPGQGHYEQYF. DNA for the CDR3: TGTGCCAGCAGGCGTCCCGGACAGGGGCACTACGAGCAGTACTTC.

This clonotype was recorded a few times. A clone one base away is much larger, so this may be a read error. CDR3: CAFAAGSEETQYF. CDR3 nucleotide sequence: TGTGCCTTCGCGGCAGGGTCGGAAGAGACCCAGTACTTC. V gene TRBV30 combines with J gene TRBJ2-5, with D tentatively TRBD1 (5 bases). CDR1 is GTSNPN, CDR2 SVGIG, per germline (reference sequence). V shed 7 bases and J shed 3 bases, with 15 bases lying between them. There are 13 residues in the CDR3.

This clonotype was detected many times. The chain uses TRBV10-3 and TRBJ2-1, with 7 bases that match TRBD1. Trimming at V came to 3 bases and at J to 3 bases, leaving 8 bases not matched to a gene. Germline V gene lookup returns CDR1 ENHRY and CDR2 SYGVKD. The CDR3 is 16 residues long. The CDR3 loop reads CAISEGLGTDYNEQFF. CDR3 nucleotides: TGTGCCATCAGTGAAGGGTTAGGGACAGACTACAATGAGCAGTTCTTC.

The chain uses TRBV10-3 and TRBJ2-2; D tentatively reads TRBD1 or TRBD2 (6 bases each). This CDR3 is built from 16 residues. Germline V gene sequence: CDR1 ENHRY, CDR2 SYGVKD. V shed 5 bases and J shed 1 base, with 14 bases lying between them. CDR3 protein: CAISPMGGRNTGELFF. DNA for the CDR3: TGTGCCATCAGTCCCATGGGGGGCCGGAACACCGGGGAGCTGTTTTTT.

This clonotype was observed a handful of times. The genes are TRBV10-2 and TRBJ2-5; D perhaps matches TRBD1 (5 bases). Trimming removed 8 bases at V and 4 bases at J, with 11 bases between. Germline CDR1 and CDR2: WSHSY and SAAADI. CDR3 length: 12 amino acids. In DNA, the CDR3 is TGCGCCAGCGAAGGGGAACGAGAGACCCAGTACTTC. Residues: CASEGERETQYF.

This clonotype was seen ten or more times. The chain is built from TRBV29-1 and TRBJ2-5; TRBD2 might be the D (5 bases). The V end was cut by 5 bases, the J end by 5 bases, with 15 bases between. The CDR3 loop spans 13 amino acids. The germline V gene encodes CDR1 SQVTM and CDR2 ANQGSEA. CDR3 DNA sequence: TGCAGCGTTTTCGGACTTGACTCGGAGACCCAGTACTTC. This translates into CSVFGLDSETQYF.

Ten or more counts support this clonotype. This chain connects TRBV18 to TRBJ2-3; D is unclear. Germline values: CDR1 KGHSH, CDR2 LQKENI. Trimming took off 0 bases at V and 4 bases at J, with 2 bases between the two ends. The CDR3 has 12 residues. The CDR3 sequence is CASSPPADTQYF. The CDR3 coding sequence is TGTGCCAGCTCACCACCCGCAGATACGCAGTATTTT.